The T cell receptor beta chain under discussion was sequenced for a study of blood T cell repertoires in COVID-19 (dated by TCRdb to about 2020). For context, the study as a whole: Samples from collaborators originated in the United States, Italy and Spain and spanned both the acute and convalescent phases of COVID-19. The prospective study material was composed of cDNA or gDNA derived from T cells, B-cell-depleted T cells, or PBMCs. Subjects who had been exposed to COVID-19, were actively infected with it, or had recovered from it provided the deeply sampled blood TCRbeta repertoires that made up the dataset. A freely available public database, intended as a resource for researchers studying the immune response to SARS-CoV-2, is where the repertoires were released. Samples came from the ongoing ImmuneRACE study (first 160 participants) plus 1,254 subjects from 6 global collaborators. The sample metadata nearly always contained a de-identified subject ID, COVID-19 status, age in years and sex. HLA class I and class II types, where available, came from metadata supplied by the sample provider rather than from assay-based typing.

The study at large found these results: Clinical and demographic metadata were provided uncurated, with the amount varying by source and participant.

In the prospective study, participants were roughly 18 to 95 years old, resided in approximately 22 geographic areas of the United States, and were enrolled through a virtual design. In the prospective study, cohorts were assigned on the basis of participant-reported clinical history obtained from a screening survey and a study questionnaire. ImmuneRACE Cohort 3 recovered participants were defined by two consecutive negative NP/OP PCR tests, healthcare professional clearance, or symptom resolution. Each participant in the prospective study had whole blood, serum and a nasopharyngeal or oropharyngeal swab collected by mobile phlebotomists. Additional blood draws and questionnaires over an approximately 2-month period could optionally be provided by prospective study participants. Before DNA extraction, blood samples from the prospective study were shipped at room temperature or frozen. Trimming at the junction amounts to 1 base on V and 4 bases on J, and the germline ends lie 7 bases apart. Reading the germline V gene (reference sequence) gives CDR1 LNHDA and CDR2 SQIVND. The CDR3 runs 14 residues from the cysteine to the phenylalanine. The kept DNA is CDR3 alone, 42 bases in frame from the first base.

Note on this clone: This clone's antigen is unknown. No clone much larger than this one lies a single base away; base qualities are absent.

TCRbeta CDR3 regions were amplified from genomic DNA by means of the immunoSEQ Assay, a bias-controlled multiplex PCR. In the original analysis: Nucleated cell counts per sample were estimated from amplification of reference gene primers within the assay. To quantify the absolute abundance of each unique TCRbeta CDR3 rearrangement, sequence reads were collapsed and filtered. For each sample, productive Simpson clonality was calculated as the square root of Simpson's diversity index across productive rearrangements. The immuneACCESS repertoire file appears here via TCRdb, limited to in-frame rearrangements. These files lack a portion of the clones; in checked studies, under half of the deficit traces to unresolved V genes, and the cause of the others is not known. V and J calls and clone size are as listed in that table; D and trimming were resolved from the DNA. In this sample the table shows fewer than 250,000 clones, around 80% of which occur a single time. 1.8% of the sample belongs to the ten largest clones.

Sequenced sample: PBMCs or T cells enriched from blood (not recorded which). The chain couples TRBV19 to TRBJ2-2; too little of a D gene remains to name it. The origin of this receptor is a man in his sixties who had recovered from COVID-19. The base sequence is TGTGCCAGTAGTATAGGCCCCGGCACCGGGGAGCTGTTTTTT. Translated, this is CASSIGPGTGELFF.